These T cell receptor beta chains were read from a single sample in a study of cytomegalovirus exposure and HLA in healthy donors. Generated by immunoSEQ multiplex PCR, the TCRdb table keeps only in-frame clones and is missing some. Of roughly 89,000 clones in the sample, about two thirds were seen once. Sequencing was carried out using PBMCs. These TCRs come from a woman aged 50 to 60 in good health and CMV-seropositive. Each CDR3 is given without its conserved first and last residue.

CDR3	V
ASSLGGSGNYGYT	TRBV11-2
ASSILAGAASYEQY	TRBV19
ASGYRDRVDEQF	TRBV9
ASSPKGGTEAF	TRBV7-6
ASSLGARAQGYT	TRBV5-1
ASSAGQDYEQY	TRBV9
ASNYVGRQDNYGYT	TRBV6-6
ASSVQRNQPQH	TRBV6-5
SSSPDRELLTPLH	TRBV7-9
ASSLLRNYEQY	TRBV28
ATSRDVGVGQPQH	TRBV15
ASSWEGLEAYEQY	TRBV7-2
ASRLVVGREGGIEKLF	TRBV12-2
ASSEGQSLF	TRBV19
ASSPTSGGYDTQY	TRBV27
ATSRNRDRYATNEKLF	TRBV15
ASSDHRSLNTEAF	TRBV27
ASSQGEPITEAF	TRBV4-3
ASSLDGGFIPINEQF	TRBV7-2
ASSHGQGLYEQY	TRBV4-1
ASSSGQGNEKLF	TRBV28
ASSLAGGSGALGNEQF	TRBV5-4
ASKQGGGVLREQY	TRBV27
ASSRIAGNDQETQY	TRBV5-4
ASSEDIYGYT	TRBV5-1
ASSIPGELDGYT	TRBV28
ASSQSGGGGSNQPQH	TRBV23-1
ASSERPPGQGRLTYEQY	TRBV2
ASSPGTSYGYT	TRBV7-9
ASRGQGASPLH	TRBV6-5
ASSYSTGAGSNEQF	TRBV6-6
AMGTGGTTNTGELF	TRBV10-3
ASSLSGGATGELF	TRBV7-8
ASSPQGLANYEQY	TRBV6-6